The source of this T cell receptor beta chain is a study of control samples from healthy donors and cancer patients. V shed 0 bases, J shed 9 bases, and the junction held 11 bases outside the gene matches. The CDR3 runs 15 residues. Germline V gene sequence: CDR1 SGHNT, CDR2 YYREEE (reference sequence). The table came from immunoSEQ multiplex PCR; TCRdb's copy has only in-frame clones and leaves some out. The sample records 95,000 to 130,000 clones, nearly 95% being singletons. The sequencing sample was made of blood. This TCR came from a young man in good health. The rearrangement uses TRBV5-4 and TRBJ1-2; 7 positions agree with TRBD1. The CDR3 region has the DNA TGTGCCAGCAGCTTGGCTAATGATGGGGACAGATGCTACACCTTC. Its translation: CASSLANDGDRCYTF.